These T cell receptor beta chains were read from a single sample in a study of long-term antiretroviral therapy in people with HIV. TCRdb keeps only in-frame clones here, not all; method: immunoSEQ multiplex PCR. Here the sample spans tens of thousands of clones, 70% to 90% being singletons. The specimen was unsorted PBMCs, collected 1.8 years after starting antiretroviral therapy. The receptors were sampled from a woman aged 18 to 35 with HIV. CDR3s include the opening cysteine and the closing phenylalanine or tryptophan. The D gene is left open where the match is weak. Only some rows state a clone size, as once, few, many or a class for expanded clones.

>TRBV11-2|TRBJ1-5|-|-
TGTGCCAGCAGCTTATATCCCCTGCCGGGGACACCTAGCAATCAGCCCCAGCATTTT
CASSLYPLPGTPSNQPQHF
>TRBV5-6|TRBJ2-3|-|-
TGTGCCAGCAGTTTTAGAATACGCACAGATACGCAGTATTTT
CASSFRIRTDTQYF
>TRBV6-5|TRBJ1-4|-|-
TGTGCCAGCAGTTACCTGTTAGGGGAAAAACTGTTTTTT
CASSYLLGEKLFF
>TRBV18|TRBJ2-1|-|TRBD1
TGTGCCAGCTCACCGGGGACAGGGGACTACAATGAGCAGTTCTTC
CASSPGTGDYNEQFF
>TRBV18|TRBJ1-5|-|-
TGTGCCAGCTCACCACCAGGGGGGGATCGGCCCCAGCATTTT
CASSPPGGDRPQHF
>TRBV18|TRBJ2-1|-|-
TGTGCCAGCTCCGTCGCAGGGATCAATGAGCAGTTCTTC
CASSVAGINEQFF
>TRBV18|TRBJ2-1|-|TRBD2
TGTGCCAGCTCACCTACTAGCGACAATGAGCAGTTCTTC
CASSPTSDNEQFF
>TRBV4-3|TRBJ2-5|-|TRBD2
TGCGCCAGCAGCCAAGATCCCGCTAGCGGAGAGACCCAGTACTTC
CASSQDPASGETQYF
>TRBV9|TRBJ2-2|-|-
TGTGCCAGCAGTGGCGGCCTATTCAGCAGCGGGGAGCTGTTTTTT
CASSGGLFSSGELFF
>TRBV23-1|TRBJ2-7|-|-
TGCGCCAGCAGTCAATCGCGGGGGACAGCAGACTACGAGCAGTACTTC
CASSQSRGTADYEQYF
>TRBV5-5|TRBJ2-3|-|TRBD2
TGTGCCAGCAGCCCACGACTAGCGGGAGCTTCGGATACGCAGTATTTT
CASSPRLAGASDTQYF
>TRBV29-1|TRBJ1-2|-|-
TGCAGCGTTGGGTTAACGCTGGGGCTAGGCTACACCTTC
CSVGLTLGLGYTF
>TRBV5-5|TRBJ1-1|-|-
TGCGCCAGCAGCCCCTTTCGGAACACTGAAGCTTTCTTT
CASSPFRNTEAFF
>TRBV28|TRBJ2-4|once|TRBD2
TGTGCCAGCAGTTTACCACCCCTGACTAGCGGGAAGGTCCAACAGTACTTC
CASSLPPLTSGKVQQYF
>TRBV6-5|TRBJ1-1|-|-
TGTGCCAGCACCGCGGGACGGACGTCTGAGGCTTTCTTT
CASTAGRTSEAFF
>TRBV7-9|TRBJ2-1|-|-
TGTGCCAGCAGCTCTGACTACCCAATTCCATACAATGAGCAGTTCTTC
CASSSDYPIPYNEQFF
>TRBV7-4|TRBJ1-5|-|-
TGTGCCAGCGGGAGTGGCGATAGCAATCAGCCCCAGCATTTT
CASGSGDSNQPQHF
>TRBV25-1|TRBJ2-1|-|-
TGTGCCAGCAGTGAATTTGGGTGGGAAGGGGAGCAGTTCTTC
CASSEFGWEGEQFF
>TRBV4-2|TRBJ1-1|-|-
TGTGCCAGCAGCGAAGAAAGGCTCCTGAACACTGAAGCTTTCTTT
CASSEERLLNTEAFF
>TRBV15|TRBJ2-2|-|-
TGTGCCACCAGCAGCGGGAGTCTCACCGGGGAGCTGTTTTTT
CATSSGSLTGELFF
>TRBV19|TRBJ1-1|-|-
TGTGCCAGTATATCGAGGCCTGAAGCTTTCTTT
CASISRPEAFF
>TRBV9|TRBJ2-3|-|-
TGTGCCAGCAGCACTGCGAGCACAGATACGCAGTATTTT
CASSTASTDTQYF
>TRBV18|TRBJ2-7|-|TRBD1
TGTGCCAGCTCACTGAGGACAGACGCGCGGCCAGGGGGCGAGCAGTACTTC
CASSLRTDARPGGEQYF
>TRBV5-6|TRBJ1-1|once|TRBD1
TGTGCCAGCAGCTTGGGACAGGGGTTGAGGAACACTGAAGCTTTCTTT
CASSLGQGLRNTEAFF
>TRBV5-1|TRBJ2-7|-|-
TGCGCCAGCAGCTTGCGACCGGAATTATACGAGCAGTACTTC
CASSLRPELYEQYF
>TRBV5-1|TRBJ1-1|-|-
TGCGCCAGCAGCTACGACAGCATGAACACTGAAGCTTTCTTT
CASSYDSMNTEAFF
>TRBV5-1|TRBJ1-1|once|TRBD1
TGCGCCAGCAGCTTGGACGGGACAGGGGACGGTGAAGCTTTCTTT
CASSLDGTGDGEAFF
>TRBV5-1|TRBJ1-3|-|-
TGCGCCAGCAGCTTGGACAGCTCTGGAAACACCATATATTTT
CASSLDSSGNTIYF
>TRBV4-3|TRBJ2-7|-|-
TGCGCCAGCAGCCAAGGGACCTCCTACGAGCAGTACTTC
CASSQGTSYEQYF
>TRBV18|TRBJ1-1|-|TRBD1
TGTGCCAGCTCACAAAAACAGGGGAGGACTGAAGCTTTCTTT
CASSQKQGRTEAFF
>TRBV5-1|TRBJ2-7|-|TRBD2
TGCGCCAGCAGCCTCGGACTAGCGAGCTCCTACGAGCAGTACTTC
CASSLGLASSYEQYF
>TRBV7-9|TRBJ1-1|-|-
TGTGCCAGCAGCTCGACAGGGAACACTGAAGCTTTCTTT
CASSSTGNTEAFF
>TRBV2|TRBJ1-5|-|TRBD1
TGTGCCAGCACCTCGGACAGGGCGAGCAATCAGCCCCAGCATTTT
CASTSDRASNQPQHF
>TRBV19|TRBJ1-5|-|-
TGTGCCAGTGGGGAAGGGGGGTGGGTTGAGAATCAGCCCCAGCATTTT
CASGEGGWVENQPQHF
>TRBV19|TRBJ2-6|once|-
TGTGCCAGTAGTTCCACAGGGCCTGGGGCCAACGTCCTGACTTTC
CASSSTGPGANVLTF
>TRBV7-9|TRBJ1-1|-|-
TGTGCCAGCAGCTCGGGTACCGGGACGGCGAACACTGAAGCTTTCTTT
CASSSGTGTANTEAFF
>TRBV10-3|TRBJ1-2|-|-
TGTGCCATCAGTGAGACAGCCTCCCGGGGCACCTTC
CAISETASRGTF
>TRBV21-1|TRBJ2-7|few|-
TGTGCCAGCGAGTTAGGGCAGTACTTC
CASELGQYF
>TRBV14|TRBJ2-6|-|TRBD1
TGTGCCAGCAGCCCGTACAGGGGCGCACTGGCTGGGGCCAACGTCCTGACTTTC
CASSPYRGALAGANVLTF
>TRBV28|TRBJ2-2|-|-
TGTGCCAGCAGTTTATGGGCGGCGCGGAGGGACAGCGCCGGGGAGCTGTTTTTT
CASSLWAARRDSAGELFF
>TRBV18|TRBJ2-6|-|TRBD1
TGTGCCAGCTCACGGACAGGTGGGGCCAACGTCCTGACTTTC
CASSRTGGANVLTF
>TRBV29-1|TRBJ2-7|-|-
TGCAGCGCCGACCGGCTAGAGCAGTACTTC
CSADRLEQYF
>TRBV7-9|TRBJ2-7|-|-
TGTGCCAGCAGCTCTCTTATATACGAGCAGTACTTC
CASSSLIYEQYF
>TRBV18|TRBJ1-4|-|TRBD1
TGTGCCAGCCGGAGACAGGGGCGCGCGGATGAAAAACTGTTTTTT
CASRRQGRADEKLFF
>TRBV5-1|TRBJ2-7|-|TRBD2
TGCGCCAGCAGGGAACTAGCGGCAAGCTCCTACGAGCAGTACTTC
CASRELAASSYEQYF
>TRBV7-9|TRBJ2-3|-|-
TGTGCCAGCAGCTTATGGGGACCCAGGGGCACAGATACGCAGTATTTT
CASSLWGPRGTDTQYF
>TRBV11-2|TRBJ2-1|-|-
TGTGCCAGCAGCTTAGTCGGGGGCAGGGGCAATGAGCAGTTCTTC
CASSLVGGRGNEQFF